Below are 8 T cell receptor beta chains sequenced from a single sample in a study of blood T cell repertoires in COVID-19. The method was immunoSEQ multiplex PCR; TCRdb's version includes in-frame clones alone and lacks a portion of them. The sample shows 5,500 to 6,500 clones, around 89% of them seen only once. Sequencing was done on a sample of peripheral blood. The receptors originated from a human donor in a cohort sampled during active COVID-19.

The rearrangement uses TRBV7-2 and TRBJ2-1, with 9 bases lining up with TRBD2. CDR1 is SGHTA and CDR2 is FQGNSA in the germline V gene. The V gene end was trimmed by 5 bases and the J gene end by 8 bases; junction bases not matched to a gene: 10. The CDR3 is 15 amino acids. CDR3 sequence reads: CASSRTPGLADEQFF. The CDR3 DNA is TGTGCCAGCAGCCGCACGCCGGGACTAGCTGATGAGCAGTTCTTC.

This clone was detected once. V is TRBV6-5 and J is TRBJ2-5, with TRBD1 as a possible D gene (6 bases). Germline CDR1 reads MNHEY; CDR2 reads SVGAGI. The CDR3 has 14 residues. V was clipped by 6 bases and J by 1 base, with 12 bases between them. CDR3 residues: CASSSRGFQETQYF. The CDR3 DNA sequence: TGTGCCAGCAGCTCCAGGGGATTCCAAGAGACCCAGTACTTC.

The chain has TRBV3-1 (or the pseudogene TRBV3-2) and TRBJ2-5; 11 bases are shared with TRBD2. CDR1 and CDR2 from the germline V gene are LGHDT and YNNKEL (reference sequence). V was pared by 1 base and J by 6 bases, with 13 bases of the junction left unmatched. The CDR3 sequence is 18 residues long. DNA of the CDR3: TGTGCCAGCAGCCAAGTGAGTTCGGTAGCGGGGGGGCCAAAGACCCAGTACTTC. Residues: CASSQVSSVAGGPKTQYF.

The chain employs TRBV4-2 and TRBJ1-1; a weak D match, TRBD1 (6 bases). The CDR3 totals 15 residues. Looked up from germline, CDR1 is LGHNA and CDR2 is YNFKEQ. V was shortened by 0 bases and J by 3 bases, with 11 bases between the two germline ends. This chain's CDR3 is CASSQEGNRDTEAFF. Here the CDR3 DNA reads TGTGCCAGCAGCCAAGAGGGGAACAGGGACACTGAAGCTTTCTTT.

This sequence joins TRBV5-1 and TRBJ2-1, with D perhaps matching TRBD1 (6 bases). Germline V lookup: CDR1 SGHRS, CDR2 YFSETQ. V was cut by 1 base and J by 10 bases, with 18 bases left in between. CDR3 length equals 15 residues. For the CDR3, the DNA is TGCGCCAGCAGCTTGTCAGGGACAATCATTGGGGAGCAGTTCTTC. This gives the protein CASSLSGTIIGEQFF.

The rearrangement uses TRBV3-1 (or the pseudogene TRBV3-2) and TRBJ2-1; D unresolved. V was shortened by 0 bases and J by 5 bases, with 11 bases between the two germline ends. Germline V gives CDR1 LGHDT, CDR2 YNNKEL (reference sequence). This CDR3 region has 15 residues. The CDR3 here is CASSQDAATHNEQFF. CDR3 nucleotides: TGTGCCAGCAGCCAAGATGCTGCTACCCACAATGAGCAGTTCTTC.

This clone was counted between two and nine times. The chain joins TRBV6-5 to TRBJ1-1; the match to TRBD1 covers 7 bases. The CDR3 length is 14 residues. Germline CDR1 reads MNHEY; CDR2 reads SVGAGI. Losses at the gene ends were 2 bases for V and 6 bases for J; bases not matched to a gene: 6. This chain's CDR3 is CASSYHRQGAEAFF. CDR3 sequence (DNA): TGTGCCAGCAGTTACCACCGACAGGGCGCTGAAGCTTTCTTT.

The CDR3 nucleotides are TGTGCCAGCAGCCCGGGACTAGCGGGAGTGAGGACAGATACGCAGTATTTT. Its protein product is CASSPGLAGVRTDTQYF. The J gene is TRBJ2-3, the V gene TRBV5-4, with TRBD2 matching 14 bases. V dropped 4 bases and J dropped 3; count of bases not matched to a gene: 7. CDR1 and CDR2 (germline): SGHNT, YYREEE (reference sequence). The CDR3 runs to 17 residues.